This TCR beta chain was found in a study of blood T cell repertoires in COVID-19. Study context: From T cells, B-cell-depleted T cells, or PBMCs came the material, which was cDNA or gDNA.

Recruitment covered 25 or so US areas and drew participants whose ages spanned 18 to 89 years. Assignment of participants to cohorts was predicated upon participant-reported clinical history. Between the trimmed V and J ends, which lost 7 bases and 6 bases, there was a span of 16 bases. The CDR3 is made up of 14 amino acids. Looked up from germline, CDR1 is MDHEN and CDR2 is SYDVKM. This clone was seen once. Assay: immunoSEQ multiplex PCR; the TCRdb copy retains only in-frame clones and omits some. This sample has 400,000 to 500,000 clones, with approximately 87% found just once. The clonotype was recovered from a middle-aged woman who had recovered from COVID-19. The chain joins TRBV28 to TRBJ1-5, with unresolved D. Material for sequencing was PBMCs or T cells enriched from blood (not recorded which). The CDR3, as DNA: TGTGCCAGCACCTCCCCCGGGGTCGGTCAGCCCCAGCATTTT. Protein: CASTSPGVGQPQHF.